The 29 T cell receptor beta chains in this list originate from one sample, sequenced in a study of T cells in Graves' hyperthyroidism and ophthalmopathy. RNA transcripts yielded amplified TCR beta CDR3 regions. The HTBI set primed first-round TCR CDR3 RT-PCR. TCRdb analysed the multiplex PCR reads with MiXCR anew, one entry per CDR3 protein. The sample carries around 350,000 distinct CDR3 sequences, approximately 17% recorded once. The specimen sequenced was blood. The receptors come from a woman aged 25 to 39 with Graves' hyperthyroidism that later progressed to Graves' ophthalmopathy.

This clonotype was counted between two and nine times. The junction does not match germline at one end; this may be a read error. The DNA of the CDR3 is TGCACCAGCAGTCGGTCACAGGGGTTTGAGCAGTTCTTC. Translation gives CTSSRSQGFEQFF. The V call is TRBV10-1, the J call TRBJ2-1; 7 nucleotides align to TRBD1. The CDR3 extends over 13 amino acids. The germline gives CDR1 WNHNN, CDR2 SYGVQD (reference sequence).

This clonotype was observed many times. V and J are TRBV11-2 and TRBJ2-3; TRBD2 is a possible D gene (6 bases). CDR3 size: 16 residues. The ends were cut back, 3 bases at V and 4 bases at J, with 17 bases in the middle. In germline, CDR1 is SGHAT, CDR2 FQNNGV. The CDR3 region is CASSLGRRGRPDTQYF. The CDR3, as DNA: TGTGCCAGCAGCTTGGGCCGGCGGGGCCGGCCAGATACGCAGTATTTT.

The chain has TRBV11-2 and TRBJ1-2; the D gene is possibly TRBD1 (5 bases). The CDR3 totals 15 residues. V gave up 3 bases and J gave up 5 bases, with 16 bases separating them. CDR1 and CDR2 (germline): SGHAT, FQNNGV. CDR3 DNA: TGTGCCAGCAGCTTGAGCGCAGGGAGTCTATATGGCTACACCTTC. Protein sequence: CASSLSAGSLYGYTF.

This clonotype was counted between two and nine times. The rearrangement joins TRBV5-1 to TRBJ2-7, with 10 nucleotides matching TRBD1. Looked up from germline, CDR1 is SGHRS and CDR2 is YFSETQ. CDR3 length equals 16 residues. V was clipped by 2 bases and J by 0 bases; unmatched bases: 5. This CDR3 is CASSFGQGESSYEQYF. Written as DNA, the CDR3 is TGCGCCAGCAGCTTCGGACAGGGGGAGAGCTCCTACGAGCAGTACTTC.

This clonotype was recorded many times. V is TRBV28 and J is TRBJ1-2, with a tentative D call TRBD1 (6 bases). Trimming cost V 2 bases and J 8 bases, with 18 bases left between them. The CDR3 runs to 15 residues. CDR1 is MDHEN, CDR2 SYDVKM, per germline. CDR3 DNA: TGTGCCAGCAGTTTAGGACTAAAGGGGGTAAGGGGCTACACCTTC. It encodes CASSLGLKGVRGYTF.

This clonotype was found many times. This chain links TRBV7-2 with TRBJ2-7; a weak D match, TRBD1 (6 bases). The ends were cut back, 3 bases at V and 1 base at J, with 16 bases in the middle. Looked up from germline, CDR1 is SGHTA and CDR2 is FQGNSA. CDR3 length: 16 residues. The CDR3, as DNA: TGTGCCAGCAGCTTGGGGCCTCCAGGACAGTCCTACGAGCAGTACTTC. It translates to CASSLGPPGQSYEQYF.

The chain links TRBV6-2 or TRBV6-3 to TRBJ2-2; D gene ambiguous. Trimming took 5 bases from V and 5 from J, leaving 9 bases between them. The CDR3 loop spans 13 amino acids. CDR1 is MNHEY and CDR2 is SVGEGT in the germline V gene. The CDR3 DNA follows: TGTGCCAGCAGTCAGGAGAGGACCGGGGAGCTGTTTTTT. As protein: CASSQERTGELFF.

This clonotype was seen repeatedly, ten times or more. As DNA, the CDR3 is TGCAGCGTCCTCATAGCGGGGGGGTACAATGAGCAGTTCTTC. Encoded protein: CSVLIAGGYNEQFF. V is TRBV29-1 and J is TRBJ2-1, with 11 bases fitting TRBD2. The CDR3 has 14 amino acids. The trim removed 6 bases at V and 4 bases at J, leaving 5 bases unmatched. CDR1 and CDR2 (germline): SQVTM, ANQGSEA.

This clonotype has a count of ten or more. In DNA, the CDR3 is TGTGCCAGCAGTTTAAGGGTTACAGGGCAAGGGACCGGGGAGCTGTTTTTT. Protein product: CASSLRVTGQGTGELFF. The chain couples TRBV27 to TRBJ2-2; perhaps TRBD1 as D (6 bases). The CDR3 length is 17 residues. Germline CDR1 reads MNHEY; CDR2 reads SMNVEV (reference sequence). The V end lost 2 bases, the J end lost 5 bases, and 18 bases lay between the germline ends.

This clonotype occurred many times. V and J are TRBV5-5 and TRBJ1-5, with TRBD1 as a possible D gene (5 bases). This CDR3 region has 15 residues. CDR1 and CDR2 from the germline V gene are SGHKS and YYEKEE (reference sequence). Trimming cost V 0 bases and J 6 bases, with 13 bases left between them. DNA for the CDR3: TGTGCCAGCAGCTTGGAGGCCCTGAGGGGTCAGCCCCAGCATTTT. Amino acid sequence: CASSLEALRGQPQHF.

This clonotype has just a few counts. The chain is built from TRBV6-2 or TRBV6-3 and TRBJ1-1; the D is unclear. Trimming removed 2 bases from V and 1 base from J, with 5 bases in between. The CDR3 consists of 13 residues. Germline V gene data show CDR1 as MNHEY and CDR2 as SVGEGT. For the CDR3, the DNA is TGTGCCAGCAGTTACGTCCCGAACACTGAAGCTTTCTTT. Protein: CASSYVPNTEAFF.

V usage is TRBV6-1 and J usage is TRBJ2-3; unclear D gene. Germline V gene sequence: CDR1 MNHNS, CDR2 SASEGT. CDR3 length: 13 amino acids. Deletions cut 3 bases from V and 5 bases from J, with 9 bases between. This CDR3 is CASSDLVGDTQYF. In DNA, the CDR3 is TGTGCCAGCAGTGATCTAGTGGGAGATACGCAGTATTTT.

The CDR3 reads CASSLASGGWSNEQFF. CDR3 in DNA: TGCGCCAGCAGCTTGGCCTCGGGGGGGTGGAGTAATGAGCAGTTCTTC. The V gene is TRBV5-1, the J gene TRBJ2-1, with TRBD2 matching 8 bases. After removal of 0 bases from V and 7 bases from J, the junction contained 9 bases not matched to a gene. This CDR3 has 16 residues. Per the germline V gene, CDR1 is SGHRS and CDR2 is YFSETQ.

The rearrangement joins TRBV18 to TRBJ2-1, with 9 bases lining up with TRBD1. The CDR3 has 16 residues. Germline V gene lookup returns CDR1 KGHSH and CDR2 LQKENI. J gave up 6 bases and V 4 bases, and 10 bases lay outside the gene matches. CDR3 sequence (DNA): TGTGCCAGCTCACACACCGGGACAGGGAGGCTCAATGAGCAGTTCTTC. Its translation: CASSHTGTGRLNEQFF.

This clonotype showed up many times. The chain joins TRBV28 to TRBJ2-7, with D perhaps matching TRBD1 (6 bases). V lost 6 bases to trimming and J lost 3 bases, with 18 bases between them. This CDR3 region has 15 residues. CDR1 is MDHEN and CDR2 is SYDVKM in the germline V gene. The CDR3 region is CASSLNRVYFYEQYF. CDR3 DNA sequence: TGTGCCAGCAGCCTAAACAGGGTTTACTTCTACGAGCAGTACTTC. Combining the CDR3 with reference TRBV28 and TRBJ2-7 gives the whole variable domain DVKVTQSSRYLVKRTGEKVFLECVQDMDHENMFWYRQDPGLGLRLIYFSYDVKMKEKGDIPEGYSVSREKKERFSLILESASTNQTSMYLCASSLNRVYFYEQYFGPGTRLTVT.

This clonotype has at least ten counts. The J gene is TRBJ1-1, the V gene TRBV7-2; no reliable D call. Trimming cost V 5 bases and J 6 bases, with 13 bases left between them. There are 13 residues in the CDR3. CDR1 is SGHTA, CDR2 FQGNSA, per germline. The CDR3 sequence is CASSPIPWPEAFF. The CDR3 DNA reads as TGTGCCAGCAGCCCGATTCCCTGGCCTGAAGCTTTCTTT.

This clonotype was detected once. The chain joins TRBV28 to TRBJ1-1; maybe TRBD1 (5 bases). This CDR3 is 16 amino acids long. Germline V gene sequence: CDR1 MDHEN, CDR2 SYDVKM. With 2 bases removed from V and 0 bases from J, the gap between germline ends came to 13 bases. Here the CDR3 reads CASSLGWEGLNTEAFF. The CDR3 DNA reads as TGTGCCAGCAGTTTAGGATGGGAGGGACTGAACACTGAAGCTTTCTTT.

The chain is built from TRBV5-5 and TRBJ2-7, with D unresolved. Between the trimmed V and J ends, which lost 1 base and 1 base, there was a span of 21 bases. CDR3 length: 18 residues. Germline V CDR1 and CDR2: SGHKS, YYEKEE (reference sequence). Here the CDR3 DNA reads TGTGCCAGCAGCTTGCGGTCGGACCACTTAGACTTATCCTACGAGCAGTACTTC. It specifies CASSLRSDHLDLSYEQYF.

As regards this clonotype: A much larger clone differs from this one at a single base, so this may be a read error. V usage is TRBV11-2 and J usage is TRBJ2-7, with D tentatively TRBD1 (6 bases). The CDR3 consists of 13 residues. Germline CDR1 and CDR2: SGHAT and FQNNGV. V lost 3 bases and J 3 bases, leaving 9 bases between the germline ends. This CDR3 reads CASSFRRGYEQYF. CDR3 DNA: TGTGCCAGCAGCTTCCGCAGGGGCTACGAGCAGTACTTC.

This clonotype was recorded a few times. The chain employs TRBV6-1 and TRBJ1-1; the D is unclear. The CDR3 runs to 14 residues. Germline loops: CDR1 MNHNS, CDR2 SASEGT. V was cut by 1 base and J by 4 bases, with 10 bases left in between. CDR3 protein: CASSEGGRFTEAFF. In DNA form, the CDR3 reads TGTGCCAGCAGTGAAGGAGGGCGGTTCACTGAAGCTTTCTTT.

This clonotype was counted many times. The rearrangement uses TRBV20-1 and TRBJ2-7; D possibly corresponds to TRBD2 (5 bases). Germline lookup yields CDR1 DFQATT and CDR2 SNEGSKA (reference sequence). The V end was cut by 8 bases, the J end by 2 bases, with 13 bases between. The CDR3 covers 12 residues. The CDR3 loop is CSIEGVTYEQYF. CDR3 bases: TGCAGTATCGAGGGAGTTACCTACGAGCAGTACTTC.

This clonotype was seen only a few times. DNA of the CDR3: TGTGCCAGCAGCCAAGATCAACAGGGTTTTTACGAGCAGTACTTC. Encoded protein: CASSQDQQGFYEQYF. The chain joins TRBV3-1 to TRBJ2-7, with D perhaps TRBD1 (6 bases). CDR3 length equals 15 residues. The germline V and J ends were trimmed by 0 bases and 4 bases, with 13 bases remaining between them. The germline V gene encodes CDR1 LGHDT and CDR2 YNNKEL (reference sequence).

There are many counts of this clonotype. The CDR3 is CASSFGLAGNLNEQFF. CDR3 in DNA: TGTGCCAGCAGCTTCGGACTAGCGGGAAATCTCAATGAGCAGTTCTTC. V and J are TRBV5-4 and TRBJ2-1; TRBD2 agrees at 12 bases. The CDR3 is 16 residues long. V lost 2 bases to trimming and J lost 6 bases; unmatched junction nucleotides: 6. In germline, CDR1 is SGHNT, CDR2 YYREEE (reference sequence).

This clonotype was counted a few times. The chain recombines TRBV13 with TRBJ2-5; D possibly corresponds to TRBD1 (6 bases). This CDR3 has 17 residues. V was clipped by 3 bases and J by 1 base, with 18 bases between them. Per germline, CDR1 PRHDT and CDR2 FYEKMQ (reference sequence). DNA of the CDR3: TGTGCCAGCAGCTTGGGGGCCGTGGGGTCAGTCCAAGAGACCCAGTACTTC. This gives the protein CASSLGAVGSVQETQYF.

This clonotype was seen many times. This chain joins TRBV27 and TRBJ2-7; D unclear. The CDR3 is made up of 13 amino acids. V gave up 5 bases and J gave up 3 bases, with 11 bases separating them. The germline gives CDR1 MNHEY, CDR2 SMNVEV (reference sequence). CDR3 coding DNA: TGTGCCAGCAGTCCTAGAGTGGGCTACGAGCAGTACTTC. Translating it yields CASSPRVGYEQYF.

This clonotype was found many times. This chain links TRBV27 with TRBJ2-1, with D maybe TRBD2 (6 bases). The CDR3 totals 13 residues. Per the germline V gene, CDR1 is MNHEY and CDR2 is SMNVEV (reference sequence). Trimming pared 3 bases from V and 8 bases from J, leaving 11 bases between. Here the CDR3 DNA reads TGTGCCAGCAGTTTTGGGGGGAGCGATGAGCAGTTCTTC. Translation: CASSFGGSDEQFF.

This clonotype has at least ten counts. V usage is TRBV10-3 and J usage is TRBJ2-7; D remains unclear. The germline gives CDR1 ENHRY, CDR2 SYGVKD. The CDR3 is made up of 13 amino acids. The V end was cut by 10 bases, the J end by 2 bases, with 15 bases between. CDR3 nucleotide sequence: TGTGCCACGTTGGACGCCTCGGCCTACGAGCAGTACTTC. Amino acid sequence: CATLDASAYEQYF.

The J gene is TRBJ2-5, the V gene TRBV5-4; D remains ambiguous. The germline CDR1 and CDR2 sequences are SGHNT and YYREEE (reference sequence). CDR3 length: 15 residues. V was shortened by 3 bases and J by 1 base, with 13 bases between the two germline ends. The CDR3 reads CASSYKKETQETQYF. In nucleotides, the CDR3 is TGTGCCAGCAGCTACAAAAAAGAGACCCAAGAGACCCAGTACTTC.

In its sample, this clonotype was seen many times. The rearrangement links TRBV12-3 or TRBV12-4 to TRBJ2-1; TRBD2 matches at 8 bases. J gave up 5 bases and V 5 bases, and 11 bases lay outside the gene matches. The CDR3 is made up of 16 amino acids. CDR3 nucleotide sequence: TGTGCCAGCAGTCCTTTGCGGGGGGCGCCTAACAATGAGCAGTTCTTC. Protein: CASSPLRGAPNNEQFF.